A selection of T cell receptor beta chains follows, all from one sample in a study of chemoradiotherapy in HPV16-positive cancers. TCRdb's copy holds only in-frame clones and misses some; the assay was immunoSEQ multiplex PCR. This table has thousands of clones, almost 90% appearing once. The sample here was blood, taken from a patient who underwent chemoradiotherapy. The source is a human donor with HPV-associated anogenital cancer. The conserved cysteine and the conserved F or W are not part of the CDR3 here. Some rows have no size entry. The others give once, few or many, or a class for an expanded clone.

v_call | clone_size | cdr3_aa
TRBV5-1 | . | ASSGGQGLNTEAF
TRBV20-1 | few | SAGANTEAF
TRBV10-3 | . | EELAGGYEQY
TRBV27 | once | ASSRRPQETQY
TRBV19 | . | ASSVGGETQY
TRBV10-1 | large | ASSEERRRTDTQY
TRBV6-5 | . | ASSLTYRDSYNEQF
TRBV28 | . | ASSSRGSSYNEQF
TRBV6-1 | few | ASSDPAGTGGEKLF
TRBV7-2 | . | ASSLDPSGNTIY
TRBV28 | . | ASSFPSLAGGGAYNEQF
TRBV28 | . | ASSLGGAVGNTGELF
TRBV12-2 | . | ASRSPKPLAGVSNEQF
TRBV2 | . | ASSVGPVQETQY
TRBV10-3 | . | ASGLQIDEQY
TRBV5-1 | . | ASSLGTASSYEQY
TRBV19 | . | ASSIDLVSGGEQY
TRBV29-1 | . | SVVFRLTYEQY
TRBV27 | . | ASSLRTGHEQY
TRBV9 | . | ASSPLGGQVGNTIY
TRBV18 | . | ASSPPNTGELF
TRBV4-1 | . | ASSQENIQETQY
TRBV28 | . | ASSLIAAYGYT
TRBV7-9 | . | ASSLDVRVAF
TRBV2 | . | ASSDSIVQGSYNEQF
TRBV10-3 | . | AISEDTTGNYGYT
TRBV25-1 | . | ASTPGREMNTEAF
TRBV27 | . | ASSLSARFSTYEQY
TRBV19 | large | ASRTLGGAGTEAF
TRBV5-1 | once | ASHPTGGPQETQY
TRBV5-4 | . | ASSLVGGPRQAF
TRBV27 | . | ASALQGKNTEAF
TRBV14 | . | ASSQERAGEQY
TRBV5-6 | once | ASSWDRVMNEQF
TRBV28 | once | ASSSSGRRGGETQY
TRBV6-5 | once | ASSYSGHGYEQY
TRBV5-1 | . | ASSWRQGMNYEQY
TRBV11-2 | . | ASSLAPLAGIYNEQF
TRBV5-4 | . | ASSYESGHIYGYT
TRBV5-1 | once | ASMRPGQETQY
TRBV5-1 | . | ASSPTGAYEQY
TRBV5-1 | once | ASSLGQTTNYGYT
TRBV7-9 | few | ASSSTELVGGYT
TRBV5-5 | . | ASTRDSGEKLF
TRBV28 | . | ASSIDSFDEQY
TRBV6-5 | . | ASGRGRWTEAF
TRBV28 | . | ASSSPGGRGRDTEAF
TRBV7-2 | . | ASSFQANQPQH
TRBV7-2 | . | ASSPRTAWGQETQY
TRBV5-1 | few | ASSRGEGRINEKLF
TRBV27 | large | ASSLSRGGLNGYT
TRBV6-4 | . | ASRNRTGNYGYT
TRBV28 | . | ASSLSAGRSNQPQH